This T cell receptor (beta chain) came from a study of blood T cell repertoires in COVID-19. Clones were sequenced by immunoSEQ multiplex PCR, and TCRdb holds only the in-frame ones, with some missing. In the table there are about 150,000 clones, around 80% of which are singletons. CDR1 is KGHSH and CDR2 is LQKENI in the germline V gene. This CDR3 contains 14 residues. The V end was cut by 0 bases, the J end by 3 bases, with 9 bases between. The J gene is TRBJ2-7, the V gene TRBV18; D ambiguous. Source material: peripheral blood. The source of this sequence is a woman aged 50 to 60 with acute or convalescent COVID-19. The DNA for the CDR3 is TGTGCCAGCTCACCACCCACTACACACTACGAGCAGTACTTC. It is translated as CASSPPTTHYEQYF.